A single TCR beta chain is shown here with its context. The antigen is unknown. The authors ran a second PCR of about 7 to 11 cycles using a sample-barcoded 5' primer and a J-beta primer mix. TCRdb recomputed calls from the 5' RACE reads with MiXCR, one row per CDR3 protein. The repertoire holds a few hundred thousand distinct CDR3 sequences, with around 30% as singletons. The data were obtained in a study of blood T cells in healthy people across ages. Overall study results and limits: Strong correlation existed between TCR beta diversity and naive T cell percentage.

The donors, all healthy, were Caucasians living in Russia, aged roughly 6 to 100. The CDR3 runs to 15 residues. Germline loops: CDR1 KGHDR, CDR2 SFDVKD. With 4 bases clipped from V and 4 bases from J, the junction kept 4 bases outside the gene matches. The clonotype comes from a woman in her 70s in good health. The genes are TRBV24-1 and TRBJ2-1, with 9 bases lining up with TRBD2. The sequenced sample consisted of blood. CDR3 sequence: CATSEVAGEYNEQFF. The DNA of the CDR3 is TGTGCCACCAGTGAAGTAGCGGGAGAATACAATGAGCAGTTCTTC.